This T cell receptor beta chain was profiled in a study of cytomegalovirus exposure and HLA in healthy donors. Whole-study results and caveats: Cytomegalovirus association was listed for approximately 160 TCR beta chains.

Separation from the 666-subject first cohort characterized the roughly 120-subject validation cohort, to which the donors belonged. This clone appeared once. The antigen remains unidentified. CDR3 size: 13 residues. Germline values: CDR1 MNHNY, CDR2 SVGAGI (reference sequence). Trimming removed 7 bases at V and 5 bases at J, with 14 bases between. Generated by immunoSEQ multiplex PCR, the TCRdb table keeps only in-frame clones and is missing some. The table shows roughly 70,000 clones, with over 90% occurring only once. The rearrangement uses TRBV6-6 and TRBJ2-5; weak D call: TRBD1 (6 bases). Sequenced input: PBMCs. The TCR originated in a young woman in good health and CMV-seropositive. CDR3 coding DNA: TGTGCCAGCAAGTTTCATCAGGGGGAGACCCAGTACTTC. It specifies CASKFHQGETQYF.